The 16 T cell receptor beta chains given below trace back to one sample, sequenced in a study of beta chain features in type 1 diabetes. The sequenced template was cDNA made from the entire isolated RNA. Here immunoSEQ multiplex PCR was the method, and the copy in TCRdb shows in-frame clones only, minus some. The data show around 430,000 clones, with roughly 30% seen just once and around 0.065% held by the top ten. The sample consisted of naive CD4+ T cells from blood. These receptors were collected from a man younger than 35 in good health.

The rearrangement joins TRBV30 to TRBJ1-2; D might be TRBD1 (5 bases). Trimming stripped 3 bases from V and 10 bases from J, with 21 bases between. The germline gives CDR1 GTSNPN, CDR2 SVGIG (reference sequence). This CDR3 has 14 amino acids. In nucleotides, the CDR3 is TGTGCCTGGAGAATCGGGGCAGCTGGTGAGCACTACACCTTC. Protein: CAWRIGAAGEHYTF.

In the case of this clone: One junction end does not reproduce the germline sequence, and a read error may be involved. The chain links TRBV29-1 to TRBJ1-1; perhaps TRBD1 as D (5 bases). The CDR3 spans 13 residues. In germline, CDR1 is SQVTM, CDR2 ANQGSEA. The CDR3 region is CRVGHLVGTEAFF. In nucleotides, the CDR3 is TGCAGGGTTGGACACTTGGTTGGGACTGAAGCTTTCTTT.

This clone occurred a few times. This rearrangement joins TRBV30 to TRBJ1-1; a possible D gene is TRBD1 (6 bases). The germline CDR1 and CDR2 sequences are GTSNPN and SVGIG (reference sequence). This CDR3 spans 13 amino acids. Trimming left V 4 bases short and J 0 bases short, with 9 bases between. Here the CDR3 reads CAWTGQMNTEAFF. DNA for the CDR3: TGTGCCTGGACGGGACAAATGAACACTGAAGCTTTCTTT.

This clone turned up a few times. This sequence joins TRBV20-1 and TRBJ1-1; D remains unclear. This CDR3 comprises 11 residues. Germline CDR1 is DFQATT and CDR2 is SNEGSKA (reference sequence). V was cut by 5 bases and J by 1 base, with 5 bases left in between. The chain's CDR3 is CSACQNTEAFF. CDR3 nucleotides: TGCAGTGCTTGCCAGAACACTGAAGCTTTCTTT.

In the case of this clone: The junction shows a germline mismatch at one end, possibly a read error. This chain links TRBV29-1 with TRBJ2-3; D possibly corresponds to TRBD1 (6 bases). There are 14 residues in the CDR3. CDR1 and CDR2 (germline): SQVTM, ANQGSEA. CDR3 nucleotide sequence: TGCAGCGTGGAAGGGGGACCTAGCACAGATACGCAGTATTTT. Protein: CSVEGGPSTDTQYF.

The chain carries TRBV9 and TRBJ2-1; TRBD2 aligns across 8 bases. CDR1 is SGDLS and CDR2 is YYNGEE in the germline V gene. This CDR3 is built from 15 residues. The trim removed 3 bases at V and 8 bases at J, leaving 10 bases unmatched. For the CDR3, the DNA is TGTGCCAGCAGCGACCCTATTGGACTAGCCGATGAGCAGTTCTTC. Its protein is CASSDPIGLADEQFF.

This clone was counted a few times. The CDR3 bases are TGTGCCAGCAGCACCCGGGGGGGCCCCTACGAGCAGTACTTC. It encodes CASSTRGGPYEQYF. The chain uses TRBV2 and TRBJ2-7; 8 bases are shared with TRBD2. V lost 6 bases and J lost 2; bases outside the gene matches: 6. The CDR3 runs to 14 residues. CDR1 and CDR2 (germline): SNHLY, FYNNEI.

This clone turned up a few times. The chain links TRBV10-3 to TRBJ2-5; no clear D. Germline V lookup: CDR1 ENHRY, CDR2 SYGVKD. The V gene lost 2 bases and the J gene lost 5 bases, with 6 bases spanning the gap. The CDR3 runs to 12 residues. The CDR3, as DNA: TGTGCCATCAGTGAGACTTTGGAGACCCAGTACTTC. It specifies CAISETLETQYF.

This clone has a handful of counts. V and J are TRBV9 and TRBJ1-2; D is undetermined. The CDR3 covers 13 residues. V lost 2 bases and J 7 bases, leaving 12 bases between the germline ends. Germline-derived CDR1 and CDR2 are SGDLS and YYNGEE. Written as DNA, the CDR3 is TGTGCCAGCAGCGTCGGCAGGTCGGCTGGCTACACCTTC. It encodes CASSVGRSAGYTF. The full variable domain, completed using reference TRBV9 and TRBJ1-2, is DSGVTQTPKHLITATGQRVTLRCSPRSGDLSVYWYQQSLDQGLQFLIQYYNGEERAKGNILERFSAQQFPDLHSELNLSSLELGDSALYFCASSVGRSAGYTFGSGTRLTVV.

This rearrangement joins TRBV13 to TRBJ2-2, with TRBD2 matching over 7 bases. This CDR3 spans 17 amino acids. From germline, CDR1 is PRHDT and CDR2 FYEKMQ (reference sequence). The V segment lost 5 bases and the J segment 1 base; nucleotides outside the gene matches: 10. The CDR3: CASSLPTRGGNTGELFF. The CDR3 nucleotides are TGTGCCAGCAGCCTCCCCACCCGCGGGGGGAACACCGGGGAGCTGTTTTTT.

This clone has just a few counts. The chain employs TRBV14 and TRBJ2-1, with 7 bases identical to TRBD2. Trimming cost V 4 bases and J 6 bases; bases outside gene matches: 6. Germline CDR1 reads SGHDN; CDR2 reads FVKESK. There are 14 residues in the CDR3. CDR3 residues: CASSPILAFNEQFF. In nucleotides, the CDR3 is TGTGCCAGCAGCCCTATACTAGCGTTCAATGAGCAGTTCTTC.

Concerning this clone: The sample carries other DNA sequences with the same CDR3. The chain employs TRBV30 and TRBJ1-1; D not certain. Germline values: CDR1 GTSNPN, CDR2 SVGIG (reference sequence). V was trimmed by 3 bases and J by 3 bases, leaving 14 bases between them. The CDR3 extends over 14 amino acids. CDR3 coding DNA: TGTGCCTGGAGCGCGGGCAGGACCCACACTGAAGCTTTCTTT. Residues: CAWSAGRTHTEAFF.

The chain links TRBV5-6 to TRBJ2-1; D might be TRBD1 (5 bases). The V gene's germline CDR1 is SGHDT and CDR2 YYEEEE. The CDR3 runs 14 residues. V was clipped by 1 base and J by 6 bases, with 11 bases between them. The CDR3 bases are TGTGCCAGCAGCTTGAGGGGTCCGGGCAATGAGCAGTTCTTC. Its translation is CASSLRGPGNEQFF.

This chain joins TRBV18 and TRBJ2-3; the match to TRBD2 covers 8 bases. CDR3 length: 14 residues. Per germline, CDR1 KGHSH and CDR2 LQKENI. The V gene end was trimmed by 4 bases and the J gene end by 5 bases; junction bases not matched to a gene: 5. CDR3 nucleotide sequence: TGTGCCAGCTCACTACGGGAGGGCCGAGATACGCAGTATTTT. It specifies CASSLREGRDTQYF.

This rearrangement joins TRBV6-5 to TRBJ2-7, with D perhaps TRBD1 (6 bases). CDR3 length: 14 amino acids. V lost 3 bases and J 4 bases, leaving 13 bases between the germline ends. From germline, CDR1 is MNHEY and CDR2 SVGAGI. The CDR3 reads CASSYRVGGYEQYF. CDR3 DNA sequence: TGTGCCAGCAGTTATCGGGTAGGGGGTTACGAGCAGTACTTC.

This clone has more than one count but fewer than ten. This chain uses TRBV7-9 with TRBJ2-1; TRBD2 matches at 16 bases. J gave up 7 bases and V 5 bases, and 2 bases lay outside the gene matches. CDR1 is SEHNR and CDR2 is FQNEAQ in the germline V gene (reference sequence). The CDR3 covers 15 residues. CDR3 sequence: CASSPGLAGGNEQFF. CDR3 nucleotides: TGTGCCAGCAGCCCGGGACTAGCGGGAGGGAATGAGCAGTTCTTC.